The 5 T cell receptor beta chains in this list originate from one sample, sequenced in a study of cytomegalovirus exposure and HLA in healthy donors. The PCR used 60 Vbeta and 13 Jbeta primers. Using immunoSEQ multiplex PCR, the repertoire was profiled, and TCRdb retains in-frame clones only, with some absent. Of over 45,000 clones listed, 65% to 90% are singletons. The specimen was PBMCs. The receptor source for this set is a man aged 25 to 40 in good health and CMV-seronegative.

This clone turned up a few times. The chain uses TRBV5-1 and TRBJ1-5, with a possible D match to TRBD1 (6 bases). Trimming shortened V by 3 bases and J by 5 bases, and 15 bases separated the two germline ends. CDR3 length equals 15 residues. Germline CDR1 is SGHRS and CDR2 is YFSETQ. The CDR3 region is CASSSYRVMDQPQHF. The CDR3 nucleotides read TGCGCCAGCAGCTCATACAGGGTAATGGATCAGCCCCAGCATTTT.

The chain is built from TRBV19 and TRBJ1-1, with no clear D. The CDR3 sequence is 13 residues long. Germline CDR1 LNHDA, CDR2 SQIVND (reference sequence). The V end was cut by 4 bases, the J end by 8 bases, with 14 bases between. In DNA, the CDR3 is TGTGCCAGTAGTAGGCAACAGAGTACGGAAGCTTTCTTT. Protein sequence: CASSRQQSTEAFF.

The V gene is TRBV27, the J gene TRBJ1-2, with a tentative D call TRBD1 (5 bases). V lost 6 bases, J lost 6 bases, and 23 bases lay in between. Germline CDR1 and CDR2: MNHEY and SMNVEV (reference sequence). The CDR3 covers 16 residues. This CDR3 reads CASRGARGGSPNGYTF. CDR3 DNA sequence: TGTGCCAGCAGGGGTGCCCGGGGGGGATCACCGAATGGCTACACCTTC.

CDR3 coding DNA: TGCGCCAGCAGCCAAGCCCCTAGCGGACCCTACAATGAGCAGTTCTTC. It codes for CASSQAPSGPYNEQFF. The chain joins TRBV4-3 to TRBJ2-1; 7 bases are a match to TRBD2. The germline V gene has CDR1 LGHNA and CDR2 YSLEER. Germline trimming cut 1 base from V and 2 bases from J; bases unmatched to any gene: 5. The CDR3 runs to 16 residues.

This clone was seen once. Written as DNA, the CDR3 is TGTGCCAGCAGCCCCGGGACAGGGGGTGAAAAACTGTTTTTT. Translated, it gives CASSPGTGGEKLFF. The genes are TRBV7-8 and TRBJ1-4, with 11 positions matching TRBD1. Germline loops: CDR1 SGHVS, CDR2 FQNEAQ. This CDR3 comprises 14 residues. Trimming took 5 bases from V and 7 from J; bases not matched to a gene: 3.